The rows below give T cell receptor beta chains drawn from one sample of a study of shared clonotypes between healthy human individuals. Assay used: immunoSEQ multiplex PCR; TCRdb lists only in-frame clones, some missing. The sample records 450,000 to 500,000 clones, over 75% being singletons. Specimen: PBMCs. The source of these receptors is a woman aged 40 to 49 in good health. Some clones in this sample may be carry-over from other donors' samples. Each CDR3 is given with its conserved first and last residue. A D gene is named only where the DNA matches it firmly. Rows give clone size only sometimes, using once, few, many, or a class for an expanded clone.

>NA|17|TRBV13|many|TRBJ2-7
CASSPVQGTPSSYEQYF
TGTGCCAGCAGCCCCGTCCAGGGGACCCCCAGCTCCTACGAGCAGTACTTC
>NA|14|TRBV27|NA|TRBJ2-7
CASSLSGAYYEQYF
TGTGCCAGCAGTTTATCGGGGGCCTACTACGAGCAGTACTTC
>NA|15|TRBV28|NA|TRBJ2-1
CASSLGGGTHNEQFF
TGTGCCAGCAGTTTAGGGGGGGGGACACACAATGAGCAGTTCTTC
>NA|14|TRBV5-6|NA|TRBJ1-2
CASSPGQFNYGYTF
TGTGCCAGCAGCCCAGGACAGTTTAACTATGGCTACACCTTC
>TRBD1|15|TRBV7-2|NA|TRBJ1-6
CASTRGGQFNSPLHF
TGTGCCAGCACCCGAGGGGGACAGTTCAATTCACCCCTCCACTTT
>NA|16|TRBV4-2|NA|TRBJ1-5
CASSQEVGLSNQPQHF
TGTGCCAGCAGCCAAGAGGTAGGCCTTAGCAATCAGCCCCAGCATTTT
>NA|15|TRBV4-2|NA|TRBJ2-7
CASSQGLTLAYEQYF
TGTGCCAGCAGCCAAGGGTTGACTCTGGCCTACGAGCAGTACTTC
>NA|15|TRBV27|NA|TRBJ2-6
CASSSPSSGANVLTF
TGTGCCAGCAGTTCGCCCAGCTCTGGGGCCAACGTCCTGACTTTC
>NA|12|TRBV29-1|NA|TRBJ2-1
CSVGRADNEQFF
TGCAGCGTCGGCCGGGCCGACAATGAGCAGTTCTTC
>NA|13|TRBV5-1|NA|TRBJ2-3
CASSNPTENTQYF
TGCGCCAGCAGTAACCCCACTGAGAATACGCAGTATTTT
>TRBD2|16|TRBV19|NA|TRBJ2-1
CASSSPPGLRYNEQFF
TGTGCCAGTAGTTCACCTCCGGGACTACGGTACAATGAGCAGTTCTTC
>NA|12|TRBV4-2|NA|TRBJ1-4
CASSQDFLKLFF
TGTGCCAGCAGCCAAGATTTCCTAAAACTGTTTTTT